These 14 T cell receptor beta chains originate from one sample sequenced in a study of cytomegalovirus exposure and HLA in healthy donors. PCR employed 60 Vbeta and 13 Jbeta primers. Data came from immunoSEQ multiplex PCR; TCRdb stores just in-frame clones and leaves some out. The data contain over 30,000 clones, roughly 88% of them singletons. Material for sequencing was PBMCs. These receptors came from a young woman in good health and CMV-seronegative.

The V call is TRBV7-2, the J call TRBJ2-2; D not resolved. The CDR3 consists of 15 residues. V was shortened by 2 bases and J by 6 bases, with 13 bases between the two germline ends. CDR1 and CDR2 from the germline V gene are SGHTA and FQGNSA. DNA for the CDR3: TGTGCCAGCAGCTTAAGGTCTACTATCCCCGGGGAGCTGTTTTTT. This codes for CASSLRSTIPGELFF.

The chain couples TRBV9 to TRBJ2-3, with D uncertain. The CDR3 has 15 residues. In germline, CDR1 is SGDLS, CDR2 YYNGEE. V was cut by 1 base and J by 3 bases, with 12 bases left in between. Here the CDR3 DNA reads TGTGCCAGCAGCGTACACTTAGCCCCTACAGATACGCAGTATTTT. Amino acid sequence: CASSVHLAPTDTQYF.

The chain has TRBV5-1 and TRBJ2-6; no firm D call. The CDR3 consists of 15 residues. V was cut by 1 base and J by 0 bases, with 5 bases left in between. Per germline, CDR1 SGHRS and CDR2 YFSETQ. The CDR3 sequence is CASSLRVSGANVLTF. Written as DNA, the CDR3 is TGCGCCAGCAGCTTGCGGGTCTCTGGGGCCAACGTCCTGACTTTC.

The V call is TRBV28, the J call TRBJ1-5; 8 bases map to TRBD1. This CDR3 has 14 residues. The V segment lost 2 bases and the J segment 7 bases; nucleotides outside the gene matches: 4. Per germline, CDR1 MDHEN and CDR2 SYDVKM. In DNA, the CDR3 is TGTGCCAGCAGTTTACGACAGGGGTACCAGCCCCAGCATTTT. Protein product: CASSLRQGYQPQHF.

The count of this clone is one. A read error may produce the germline difference seen at one junction end. The CDR3 loop is CASSADSGQVDGYPF. The CDR3 DNA is TGCGCCAGCAGCGCCGACTCCGGACAGGTCGACGGCTACCCCTTC. This chain joins TRBV5-1 and TRBJ1-2; TRBD1 agrees at 7 bases. Germline V gives CDR1 SGHRS, CDR2 YFSETQ. The CDR3 runs to 15 residues. The whole variable domain, remainder taken from reference TRBV5-1 and TRBJ1-2, is KAGVTQTPRYLIKTRGQQVTLSCSPISGHRSVSWYQQTPGQGLQFLFEYFSETQRNKGNFPGRFSGRQFSNSRSEMNVSTLELGDSALYLCASSADSGQVDGYPFGSGTRLTVV.

This clone was seen just once. V gene TRBV5-1 combines with J gene TRBJ2-7; D may be TRBD1 (5 bases). Trimming took off 4 bases at V and 0 bases at J, with 11 bases between the two ends. Germline V gives CDR1 SGHRS, CDR2 YFSETQ. The length of the CDR3 is 14 residues. The CDR3 sequence is CASSAADSSYEQYF. Here the CDR3 DNA reads TGCGCCAGCAGCGCCGCCGACAGCTCCTACGAGCAGTACTTC. Together with reference TRBV5-1 and TRBJ2-7, the CDR3 gives the full variable domain: KAGVTQTPRYLIKTRGQQVTLSCSPISGHRSVSWYQQTPGQGLQFLFEYFSETQRNKGNFPGRFSGRQFSNSRSEMNVSTLELGDSALYLCASSAADSSYEQYFGPGTRLTVT.

V usage is TRBV6-6 and J usage is TRBJ2-5, with D maybe TRBD2 (6 bases). The germline V gene has CDR1 MNHNY and CDR2 SVGAGI (reference sequence). Trimming stripped 6 bases from V and 2 bases from J, with 16 bases between. The CDR3 has 15 residues. This CDR3 is CASSPVPGAQETQYF. CDR3 nucleotide sequence: TGTGCCAGCAGCCCTGTACCGGGAGCTCAAGAGACCCAGTACTTC.

This clone occurred a few times. The CDR3 coding sequence is TGTGCCAGCAGCCCGATGACAGGGACCTCTTACGAGCAGTACTTC. Translating it yields CASSPMTGTSYEQYF. V gene TRBV11-2 combines with J gene TRBJ2-7; TRBD1 matches at 7 bases. Germline CDR1 SGHAT, CDR2 FQNNGV. Unmatched junction bases numbered 11, after V lost 5 bases and J lost 4 bases. CDR3 size: 15 residues.

The chain uses TRBV5-4 and TRBJ2-5, with D possibly being TRBD2 (7 bases). Germline CDR1 is SGHNT and CDR2 is YYREEE (reference sequence). V lost 5 bases to trimming and J lost 4 bases, with 15 bases between them. The CDR3 extends over 14 amino acids. In nucleotides, the CDR3 is TGTGCCAGCAGTGCGACGGGGGGCCTAGAGACCCAGTACTTC. It specifies CASSATGGLETQYF. Looking up the rest from reference TRBV5-4 and TRBJ2-5 gives the full variable domain: ETGVTQSPTHLIKTRGQQVTLRCSSQSGHNTVSWYQQALGQGPQFIFQYYREEENGRGNFPPRFSGLQFPNYSSELNVNALELDDSALYLCASSATGGLETQYFGPGTRLLVL.

The CDR3 nucleotides read TGTGCCTGGAGCGTCGACCGGTGGGCCTATGGCTACACCTTC. Translated, it gives CAWSVDRWAYGYTF. The chain links TRBV30 to TRBJ1-2, with D unresolved. This CDR3 region has 14 residues. Per germline, CDR1 GTSNPN and CDR2 SVGIG (reference sequence). Trimming removed 3 bases from V and 4 bases from J, with 15 bases in between.

CDR3 coding DNA: TGTGCCAGCAGCGTAGAGGCGGCAACCTTGGATACGCAGTATTTT. Translating gives CASSVEAATLDTQYF. The chain is built from TRBV9 and TRBJ2-3; D remains ambiguous. This CDR3 spans 15 amino acids. Germline assignment: CDR1 SGDLS and CDR2 YYNGEE. Trimming took off 0 bases at V and 6 bases at J, with 14 bases between the two ends.

V and J are TRBV30 and TRBJ1-2, with TRBD1 as a possible D gene (5 bases). With 1 base removed from V and 3 bases from J, the gap between germline ends came to 15 bases. The CDR3 totals 15 residues. The germline gives CDR1 GTSNPN, CDR2 SVGIG (reference sequence). This CDR3 is CAWSALDINHYGYTF. DNA for the CDR3: TGTGCCTGGAGTGCTCTGGACATCAATCACTATGGCTACACCTTC.

This clone was picked up one time. The chain has TRBV27 and TRBJ2-2; no clear D gene. Trimming cost V 5 bases and J 0 bases, with 13 bases left between them. Germline assignment: CDR1 MNHEY and CDR2 SMNVEV (reference sequence). This CDR3 is built from 16 residues. The CDR3 DNA is TGTGCCAGCAGTACCCGACAAGGCTCGAACACCGGGGAGCTGTTTTTT. As protein: CASSTRQGSNTGELFF.

The V and J genes are TRBV6-5 and TRBJ2-5, with a possible D match to TRBD2 (6 bases). Trimming took off 2 bases at V and 4 bases at J, with 8 bases between the two ends. CDR3 length equals 13 residues. Germline lookup yields CDR1 MNHEY and CDR2 SVGAGI. CDR3 in amino acids: CASSYGGGETQYF. DNA for the CDR3: TGTGCCAGCAGTTACGGGGGAGGAGAGACCCAGTACTTC.